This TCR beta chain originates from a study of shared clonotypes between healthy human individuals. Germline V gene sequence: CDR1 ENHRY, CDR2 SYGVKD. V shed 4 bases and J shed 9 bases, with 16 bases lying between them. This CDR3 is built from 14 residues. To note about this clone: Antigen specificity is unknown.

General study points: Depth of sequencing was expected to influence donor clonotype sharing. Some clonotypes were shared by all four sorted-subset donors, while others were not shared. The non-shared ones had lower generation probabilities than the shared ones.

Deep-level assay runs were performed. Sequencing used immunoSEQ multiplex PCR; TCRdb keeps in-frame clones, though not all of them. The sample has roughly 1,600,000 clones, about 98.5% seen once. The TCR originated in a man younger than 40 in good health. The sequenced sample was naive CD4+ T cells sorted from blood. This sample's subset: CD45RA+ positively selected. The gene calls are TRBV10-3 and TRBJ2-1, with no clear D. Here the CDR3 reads CAISGKTQSSEQFF. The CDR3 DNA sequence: TGTGCCATCAGTGGGAAGACCCAATCCAGTGAGCAGTTCTTC.